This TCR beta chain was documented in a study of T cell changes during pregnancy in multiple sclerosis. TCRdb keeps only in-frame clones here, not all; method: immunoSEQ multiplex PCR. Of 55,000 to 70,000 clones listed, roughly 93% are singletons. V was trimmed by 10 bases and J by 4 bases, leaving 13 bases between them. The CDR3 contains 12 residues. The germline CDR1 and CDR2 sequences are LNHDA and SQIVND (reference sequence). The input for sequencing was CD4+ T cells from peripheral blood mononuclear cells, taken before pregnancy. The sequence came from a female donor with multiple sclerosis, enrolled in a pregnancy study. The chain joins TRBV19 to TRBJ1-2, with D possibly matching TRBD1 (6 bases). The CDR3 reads CATGGGVYGYTF. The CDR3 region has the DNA TGTGCCACTGGGGGGGGCGTCTATGGCTACACCTTC.